This TCR beta chain came from a study of cytomegalovirus exposure and HLA in healthy donors. Study results and caveats: With later analysis, a missense DCLRE1C variant became linked to TCR beta V- and J-gene trimming. Rarity held for most TCR sequences, but there were some public TCRs that occurred in many donors.

The V and J ends lost 7 bases and 3 bases respectively, with 6 bases between them. There are 11 residues in the CDR3. Germline CDR1 reads MDHEN; CDR2 reads SYDVKM. In the PCR, 60 Vbeta and 13 Jbeta primers were used. The data were produced by immunoSEQ multiplex PCR, yet TCRdb's version contains in-frame clones alone and is incomplete. The sample lists roughly 150,000 clones; approximately 68% were seen once. Each donor was healthy, and each was a bone marrow donor. Turning to this clone: Its antigen is not identified.

The sequence was collected from a man in his forties in good health and CMV-seronegative. The V gene is TRBV28, the J gene TRBJ1-2; D uncertain. Sample: PBMCs. In nucleotides, the CDR3 is TGTGCCAGCAACAAGTACTATGGCTACACCTTC. Its translation is CASNKYYGYTF.